This T cell receptor beta chain is drawn from a study of blood T cells in healthy people across ages. The study's findings and limits: A greater number of naive CD4+ cells and higher diversity distinguished long-lived donors from aged donors. A roughly linear age-dependent decrease characterized TCR beta diversity per million T cells.

For this clonotype: Its antigen is still unknown.

A second PCR of roughly 7 to 11 cycles used a sample-barcoded 5' primer and a J-beta primer mix. The authors tagged each cDNA molecule using a template-switch adaptor with 12 random nucleotides. TCRdb analysed the 5' RACE reads with MiXCR anew, one entry per CDR3 protein. The table shows some 900,000 distinct CDR3 sequences, with around 30% occurring only once. The germline gives CDR1 LNHNV, CDR2 YYDKDF (reference sequence). The CDR3 is 16 residues long. V gave up 0 bases and J gave up 9 bases, with 15 bases separating them. The sample consisted of blood. This clonotype originated in a woman of 80 years or more in good health. This chain uses TRBV15 with TRBJ1-6; D is perhaps TRBD1 (6 bases). Written as DNA, the CDR3 is TGTGCCACCAGCAGAGACCCAGGGGACTCGGGTTCACCCCTCCACTTT. This translates into CATSRDPGDSGSPLHF.